This T cell receptor beta chain was recovered during a study of T cell responses to AZD1222 COVID-19 vaccine. Overall study: Pooling covered second doses at about 4 or about 12 weeks. Overall study results and limits: Clonal diversity may have been underestimated, and the donors were mostly white British, with more females than males. Researchers report vaccine-associated CD4 TCRs spanning spike, with dominance at 160-218 and 743-854. Breadth and depth of Spike-specific TCRs rose after two AZD1222 doses.

Clones were sequenced by immunoSEQ multiplex PCR, and TCRdb holds only the in-frame ones, with some missing. The data show roughly 70,000 clones, 87% seen once. Germline V lookup: CDR1 SGHDT, CDR2 YYEEEE. CDR3 size: 12 residues. The trim removed 2 bases at V and 11 bases at J, leaving 4 bases unmatched. With regard to this clone: Its antigen is as yet unknown.

The material sequenced was peripheral blood, taken on day 0 of AZD1222 vaccination. This sequence was found in an adult in good health. V and J are TRBV5-6 and TRBJ1-1; 9 bases align to TRBD1. The CDR3 loop reads CASSLGDRVAFF. CDR3 nucleotide sequence: TGTGCCAGCAGCTTAGGGGACAGGGTGGCTTTCTTT.